This T cell receptor (beta chain) is drawn from a study of T-cell reconstitution after alpha-beta-depleted transplantation in children. This clonotype was counted a few times. The antigen is undetermined. Germline CDR1 and CDR2: MGHDK and SYGVNS. This CDR3 spans 15 amino acids. Trimming removed 2 bases from V and 5 bases from J, with 15 bases in between. For TCRbeta, the library was prepared with unique molecular identifiers. TCRdb reanalysed the PCR reads using MiXCR and keeps one entry per CDR3 protein. Seen here are approximately 520,000 distinct CDR3 sequences, 10% to 12% observed once, and the top ten hold around 15%. Study-level findings and limits: Expanded clones from the graft, numbering several hundred, reportedly supplied alpha-beta T cells about two months after transplant. The main origin of T-cell counts and diversity one year after transplant was newly produced T cells. Some patients owed their high day-60 TCRbeta diversity to surviving recipient T cells and thymic progenitors.

The chain couples TRBV25-1 to TRBJ2-5; TRBD2 is a possible D gene (6 bases). The receptor was isolated from a female patient aged 2-15 years who had a stem cell transplant for aplastic anemia, so the T cells may come from the graft donor. The starting material was PBMCs, mostly from graft donor cells, obtained 180 days after TCRalphabeta/CD19-depleted stem cell transplant. The CDR3 loop is CASSETRDLRETQYF. In DNA form, the CDR3 reads TGTGCCAGCAGTGAAACGCGGGATTTGAGGGAGACCCAGTACTTC.